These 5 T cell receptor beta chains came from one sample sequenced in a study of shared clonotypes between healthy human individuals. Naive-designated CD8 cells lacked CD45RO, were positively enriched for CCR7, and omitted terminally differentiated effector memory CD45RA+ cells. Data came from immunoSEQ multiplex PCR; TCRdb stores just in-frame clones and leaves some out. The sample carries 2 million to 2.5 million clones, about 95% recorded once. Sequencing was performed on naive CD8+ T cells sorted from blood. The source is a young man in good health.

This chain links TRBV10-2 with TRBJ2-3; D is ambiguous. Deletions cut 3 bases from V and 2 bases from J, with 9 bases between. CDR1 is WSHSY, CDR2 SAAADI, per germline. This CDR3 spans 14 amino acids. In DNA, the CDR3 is TGCGCCAGCAGTGACGTCAGCAACACAGATACGCAGTATTTT. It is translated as CASSDVSNTDTQYF.

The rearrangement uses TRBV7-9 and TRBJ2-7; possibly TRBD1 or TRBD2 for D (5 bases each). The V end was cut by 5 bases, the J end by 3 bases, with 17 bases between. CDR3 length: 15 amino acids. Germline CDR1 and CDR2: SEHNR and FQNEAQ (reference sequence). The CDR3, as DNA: TGTGCCAGCAGCACCTATCGGGACGGACACTACGAGCAGTACTTC. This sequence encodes CASSTYRDGHYEQYF.

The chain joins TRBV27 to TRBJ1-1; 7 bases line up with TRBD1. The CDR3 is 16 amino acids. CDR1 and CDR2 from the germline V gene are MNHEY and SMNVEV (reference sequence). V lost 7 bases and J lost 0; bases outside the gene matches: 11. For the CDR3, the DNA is TGTGCCAGCAAGGTTTGGGAGGGGGCGGTGAACACTGAAGCTTTCTTT. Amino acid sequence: CASKVWEGAVNTEAFF.

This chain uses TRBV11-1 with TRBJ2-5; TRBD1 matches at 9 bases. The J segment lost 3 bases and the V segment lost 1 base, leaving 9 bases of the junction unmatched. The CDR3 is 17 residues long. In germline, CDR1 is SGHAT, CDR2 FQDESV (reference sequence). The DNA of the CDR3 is TGTGCCAGCAGCTTAGGATTATGGGGACAGGGAGAAGAGACCCAGTACTTC. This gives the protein CASSLGLWGQGEETQYF.

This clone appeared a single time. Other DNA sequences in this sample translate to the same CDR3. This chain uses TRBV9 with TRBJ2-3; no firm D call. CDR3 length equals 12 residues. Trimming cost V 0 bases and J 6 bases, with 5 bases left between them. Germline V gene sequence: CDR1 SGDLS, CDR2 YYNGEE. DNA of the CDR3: TGTGCCAGCAGCGTAGGGGCTGATACGCAGTATTTT. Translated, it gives CASSVGADTQYF. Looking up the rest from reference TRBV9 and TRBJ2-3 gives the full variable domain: DSGVTQTPKHLITATGQRVTLRCSPRSGDLSVYWYQQSLDQGLQFLIQYYNGEERAKGNILERFSAQQFPDLHSELNLSSLELGDSALYFCASSVGADTQYFGPGTRLTVL.